These 20 T cell receptor beta chains were all obtained from the same sample, sequenced in a study of beta chain features in type 1 diabetes. What was sequenced were expressed TCRB transcripts, since all of the isolated RNA had been reverse transcribed. TCRdb's copy holds only in-frame clones and misses some; the assay was immunoSEQ multiplex PCR. This sample has 500,000 to 850,000 clones, with roughly an eighth found just once. General study points: Among all four CD4+ subsets, Type 1 diabetes patients had TCRB CDR3s that were moderately but significantly shorter.

Their specific antigens are unknown. Sequenced sample: naive CD4+ T cells from blood. All receptors come from a man younger than 35 with type 1 diabetes.

The gene calls are TRBV30 and TRBJ2-2, with TRBD1 identical over 7 bases. CDR1 is GTSNPN and CDR2 is SVGIG in the germline V gene (reference sequence). The CDR3 spans 14 residues. The V and J ends lost 0 bases and 7 bases, in that order; junction bases with no gene match: 5. CDR3 sequence (DNA): TGTGCCTGGAGTGTAGGGGGCGAGAGCGGGGAGCTGTTTTTT. Its protein product is CAWSVGGESGELFF. Looking up the rest from reference TRBV30 and TRBJ2-2 gives the full variable domain: SQTIHQWPATLVQPVGSPLSLECTVEGTSNPNLYWYRQAAGRGLQLLFYSVGIGQISSEVPQNLSASRPQDRQFILSSKKLLLSDSGFYLCAWSVGGESGELFFGEGSRLTVL.

This CDR3 reads CASLSGQKNTGELFF. As DNA, the CDR3 is TGTGCCAGCTTGTCGGGACAAAAGAACACCGGGGAGCTGTTTTTT. The chain carries TRBV28 and TRBJ2-2; perhaps TRBD1 as D (6 bases). V was clipped by 8 bases and J by 1 base, with 14 bases between them. CDR1 and CDR2 from the germline V gene are MDHEN and SYDVKM. The CDR3 is made up of 15 amino acids.

In this sample, this clone turned up once. The rearrangement uses TRBV7-8 and TRBJ1-6; 8 positions match TRBD1. CDR1 and CDR2 from the germline V gene are SGHVS and FQNEAQ. V was clipped by 1 base and J by 9 bases; unmatched bases: 8. The CDR3 has 16 residues. CDR3 region: CASSLEHGQGGSPLHF. In DNA, the CDR3 is TGTGCCAGCAGCTTAGAACACGGACAGGGTGGTTCACCCCTCCACTTT.

This clone has just a few counts. The J gene is TRBJ2-7, the V gene TRBV4-3; tentative D call: TRBD1 (6 bases). Trimming shortened V by 0 bases and J by 3 bases, and 12 bases separated the two germline ends. The CDR3 runs 15 residues. Germline loops: CDR1 LGHNA, CDR2 YSLEER. CDR3 protein: CASSQEIQGNYEQYF. CDR3 nucleotides: TGCGCCAGCAGCCAAGAAATCCAGGGGAACTACGAGCAGTACTTC.

This rearrangement joins TRBV5-1 to TRBJ2-1; a weak D match, TRBD2 (7 bases). The germline V and J ends were trimmed by 2 bases and 7 bases, with 13 bases remaining between them. In germline, CDR1 is SGHRS, CDR2 YFSETQ. CDR3 length equals 14 residues. CDR3 amino acids: CASSFSGRGNEQFF. The DNA for the CDR3 is TGCGCCAGCAGCTTCAGTGGGAGGGGGAATGAGCAGTTCTTC.

The rearrangement uses TRBV5-1 and TRBJ1-1, with 7 bases that match TRBD1. The CDR3 runs 13 residues. With V trimmed by 0 bases and J by 10 bases, 6 bases remained unmatched. CDR1 and CDR2 from the germline V gene are SGHRS and YFSETQ. The CDR3 protein is CASSLETGMGAFF. The CDR3 coding sequence is TGCGCCAGCAGCTTGGAGACAGGGATGGGAGCTTTCTTT.

This chain links TRBV28 with TRBJ2-7; no clear D gene. Trimming stripped 8 bases from V and 5 bases from J, with 10 bases between. CDR1 is MDHEN, CDR2 SYDVKM, per germline. This CDR3 has 11 residues. The CDR3 reads CASLGVDEQYF. In DNA form, the CDR3 reads TGTGCCAGCTTAGGTGTCGACGAGCAGTACTTC.

This clone was seen a handful of times. The rearrangement joins TRBV6-6 to TRBJ2-2; 7 nucleotides align to TRBD2. With V trimmed by 5 bases and J by 2 bases, 5 bases remained unmatched. Germline V gene sequence: CDR1 MNHNY, CDR2 SVGAGI (reference sequence). The CDR3 length is 15 residues. DNA of the CDR3: TGTGCCAGCAGTCGAGGGACTACCAACACCGGGGAGCTGTTTTTT. It encodes CASSRGTTNTGELFF.

This clone has only a few counts. The chain joins TRBV30 to TRBJ1-2, with D perhaps matching TRBD1 (5 bases). Per germline, CDR1 GTSNPN and CDR2 SVGIG (reference sequence). V lost 3 bases and J lost 5, with 10 bases in between. The CDR3 contains 12 residues. In nucleotides, the CDR3 is TGTGCCTGGAGGGGGACGGTTTATGGCTACACCTTC. Protein: CAWRGTVYGYTF.

The chain employs TRBV25-1 and TRBJ2-2, with 8 bases lining up with TRBD1. CDR1 is MGHDK, CDR2 SYGVNS, per germline. This CDR3 contains 17 residues. The trim removed 2 bases at V and 2 bases at J, leaving 7 bases unmatched. CDR3 region: CASSELQGARNTGELFF. The CDR3 coding sequence is TGTGCCAGCAGTGAACTTCAGGGGGCTAGAAACACCGGGGAGCTGTTTTTT.

V gene TRBV15 combines with J gene TRBJ2-5; 9 bases align to TRBD2. J was trimmed by 4 bases and V by 1 base; bases with no gene match: 7. The CDR3 has 16 residues. Looked up from germline, CDR1 is LNHNV and CDR2 is YYDKDF (reference sequence). CDR3 loop: CATSRGNSGGGETQYF. CDR3 bases: TGTGCCACCAGCAGAGGAAATAGCGGGGGTGGAGAGACCCAGTACTTC.

This clone turned up a few times. The CDR3 DNA reads as TGTGCCAGCAGTCGAGGGACAGGGAGATCGAACACTGAAGCTTTCTTT. Protein: CASSRGTGRSNTEAFF. The chain recombines TRBV6-6 with TRBJ1-1, with 9 positions matching TRBD1. V dropped 5 bases and J dropped 1; count of bases not matched to a gene: 8. CDR1 is MNHNY, CDR2 SVGAGI, per germline (reference sequence). This CDR3 has 16 amino acids.

The V and J genes are TRBV2 and TRBJ1-5; 10 nucleotides line up with TRBD1. The CDR3 loop spans 12 amino acids. Germline V gene lookup returns CDR1 SNHLY and CDR2 FYNNEI. Trimming at V came to 6 bases and at J to 9 bases, leaving 2 bases not matched to a gene. CDR3 protein: CASRGTGAPQHF. In DNA form, the CDR3 reads TGTGCCAGCAGGGGGACAGGGGCGCCCCAGCATTTT.

This clone was seen a handful of times. The V and J genes are TRBV29-1 and TRBJ2-4; D gene ambiguous. This CDR3 has 14 amino acids. Trimming shortened V by 7 bases and J by 0 bases, and 13 bases separated the two germline ends. The germline CDR1 and CDR2 sequences are SQVTM and ANQGSEA. For the CDR3, the DNA is TGCAGCGCCCAGGACCGACTAGCCAAAAACATTCAGTACTTC. Amino acids: CSAQDRLAKNIQYF. Variable domain in full (rest from reference TRBV29-1 and TRBJ2-4): SAVISQKPSRDICQRGTSLTIQCQVDSQVTMMFWYRQQPGQSLTLIATANQGSEATYESGFVIDKFPISRPNLTFSTLTVSNMSPEDSSIYLCSAQDRLAKNIQYFGAGTRLSVL.

This clone showed up just a few times. CDR3 sequence reads: CASSIGGTDTQYF. For the CDR3, the DNA is TGTGCCAGTAGTATAGGTGGCACAGATACGCAGTATTTT. J is TRBJ2-3 and V is TRBV19; no firm D call. Per germline, CDR1 LNHDA and CDR2 SQIVND (reference sequence). V dropped 1 base and J dropped 1 base, with 3 bases sitting between them. The CDR3 is made up of 13 amino acids. Together with reference TRBV19 and TRBJ2-3, the CDR3 gives the full variable domain: DGGITQSPKYLFRKEGQNVTLSCEQNLNHDAMYWYRQDPGQGLRLIYYSQIVNDFQKGDIAEGYSVSREKKESFPLTVTSAQKNPTAFYLCASSIGGTDTQYFGPGTRLTVL.

The chain's CDR3 is CASSDVGRTSGRVEFF. CDR3 nucleotide sequence: TGTGCCAGTAGTGACGTAGGGCGGACTAGCGGGAGGGTAGAGTTCTTC. The chain has TRBV19 and TRBJ2-1, with 15 bases aligning to TRBD2. J gave up 14 bases and V 5 bases, and 13 bases lay outside the gene matches. The CDR3 runs to 16 residues. Germline V gene lookup returns CDR1 LNHDA and CDR2 SQIVND (reference sequence).

V is TRBV15 and J is TRBJ1-5; no clear D gene. The CDR3 contains 12 residues. Germline V gene data show CDR1 as LNHNV and CDR2 as YYDKDF (reference sequence). Trimming removed 3 bases at V and 4 bases at J, with 4 bases between. The CDR3 DNA sequence: TGTGCCACCAGCAGGATTAATCAGCCCCAGCATTTT. Amino acids: CATSRINQPQHF.

This clone came up a few times. The rearrangement uses TRBV28 and TRBJ1-4; D unresolved. Germline CDR1 is MDHEN and CDR2 is SYDVKM. The CDR3 is 12 residues long. Deletions cut 2 bases from V and 5 bases from J, with 3 bases between. CDR3 in DNA: TGTGCCAGCAGTTTAGTAAATGAAAAACTGTTTTTT. It translates to CASSLVNEKLFF.

This clone was seen a handful of times. This chain joins TRBV5-1 and TRBJ2-1; the D call may be TRBD1 or TRBD2 (5 bases each). The CDR3 sequence is 15 residues long. CDR1 is SGHRS, CDR2 YFSETQ, per germline. Deletions cut 2 bases from V and 3 bases from J, with 12 bases between. The CDR3 sequence: CASSLRGDGYNEQFF. DNA of the CDR3: TGCGCCAGCAGCTTAAGGGGAGATGGCTACAATGAGCAGTTCTTC.

V usage is TRBV19 and J usage is TRBJ1-2; no reliable D call. Looked up from germline, CDR1 is LNHDA and CDR2 is SQIVND (reference sequence). Between the trimmed V and J ends, which lost 2 bases and 2 bases, there was a span of 12 bases. The CDR3 runs 15 residues. The DNA for the CDR3 is TGTGCCAGTAGTATAAGAAACAGTGGAAACTATGGCTACACCTTC. Amino acid sequence: CASSIRNSGNYGYTF.